These 32 T cell receptor beta chains were all obtained from the same sample, sequenced in a study of T cells in Graves' hyperthyroidism and ophthalmopathy. RNA transcripts provided the source from which TCR beta CDR3 regions were amplified. HTBI primers were the set used in a first-round RT-PCR of the TCR CDR3. From the multiplex PCR reads, TCRdb called clonotypes with MiXCR, one entry per CDR3 protein. Here the sample spans under 400,000 distinct CDR3 sequences, 20% to 30% being singletons. Sequencing input: blood. These receptor sequences come from a man aged 50-60 years with Graves' hyperthyroidism.

The chain links TRBV5-1 to TRBJ2-7; 12 nucleotides agree with TRBD2. CDR1 SGHRS and CDR2 YFSETQ come from the germline V gene. The CDR3 runs to 20 residues. With 0 bases clipped from V and 5 bases from J, the junction kept 18 bases outside the gene matches. CDR3 loop: CASSLATRLAGGPSLNEQYF. CDR3 in DNA: TGCGCCAGCAGCTTGGCCACGCGGCTAGCGGGAGGGCCTTCGTTGAACGAGCAGTACTTC.

This clonotype has only a few counts. The chain uses TRBV5-1 and TRBJ2-7, with D perhaps TRBD2 (5 bases). Trimming cost V 0 bases and J 2 bases, with 12 bases left between them. This CDR3 comprises 15 residues. Germline CDR1 SGHRS, CDR2 YFSETQ. In DNA form, the CDR3 reads TGCGCCAGCAGCTTGGGGGGAGTAGGAGCCTACGAGCAGTACTTC. Residues: CASSLGGVGAYEQYF.

This clonotype has only one observation. J is TRBJ1-1 and V is TRBV20-1; a possible D gene is TRBD1 (5 bases). V was pared by 3 bases and J by 0 bases, with 17 bases between. The CDR3 covers 16 residues. The germline V gene has CDR1 DFQATT and CDR2 SNEGSKA (reference sequence). CDR3 sequence reads: CSARPPGGFMNTEAFF. In nucleotides, the CDR3 is TGCAGTGCTAGGCCACCCGGGGGTTTTATGAACACTGAAGCTTTCTTT.

This clonotype was counted a few times. The chain combines TRBV18 with TRBJ1-4; perhaps TRBD1 as D (6 bases). V was pared by 6 bases and J by 6 bases, with 17 bases between. Germline-derived CDR1 and CDR2 are KGHSH and LQKENI. The CDR3 has 15 amino acids. The CDR3 DNA reads as TGTGCCAGCTCTCCAAACAGGGTGGCGGATGAAAAACTGTTTTTT. This translates into CASSPNRVADEKLFF.

V and J are TRBV28 and TRBJ1-5; TRBD1 matches 7 bases. CDR1 is MDHEN and CDR2 is SYDVKM in the germline V gene. This CDR3 has 15 amino acids. Germline trimming cut 4 bases from V and 3 bases from J; bases unmatched to any gene: 6. The CDR3 region has the DNA TGTGCCAGCAGTTCCCCCGGGACAGCCAATCAGCCCCAGCATTTT. This encodes CASSSPGTANQPQHF.

This clonotype was observed at least ten times. The V and J genes are TRBV7-2 and TRBJ2-5; TRBD2 matches at 11 bases. This CDR3 contains 18 residues. Trimming took 5 bases from V and 5 from J; bases not matched to a gene: 16. Germline V CDR1 and CDR2: SGHTA, FQGNSA. CDR3 DNA: TGTGCCAGCAGCCCCGGTGGGGGGGCTAGCGGGAGGTACGAGACCCAGTACTTC. It is translated as CASSPGGGASGRYETQYF.

CDR3 nucleotide sequence: TGTGCCAGCAGCTTAGAGCCGGGACAGGGTCCCTACAATGAGCAGTTCTTC. It specifies CASSLEPGQGPYNEQFF. The rearrangement links TRBV11-2 to TRBJ2-1; 9 bases line up with TRBD1. The CDR3 extends over 17 amino acids. J gave up 2 bases and V 0 bases, and 5 bases lay outside the gene matches. CDR1 and CDR2 from the germline V gene are SGHAT and FQNNGV.

The chain links TRBV6-5 to TRBJ1-1; the D is unclear. This CDR3 region has 13 residues. V lost 2 bases and J 3 bases, leaving 7 bases between the germline ends. In germline, CDR1 is MNHEY, CDR2 SVGAGI. The CDR3 DNA reads TGTGCCAGCAGTTACCAGAGTGACACTGAAGCTTTCTTT. It translates to CASSYQSDTEAFF.

This clonotype was detected only a few times. The chain uses TRBV20-1 and TRBJ2-3; 8 positions agree with TRBD2. Germline lookup yields CDR1 DFQATT and CDR2 SNEGSKA (reference sequence). Trimming at V came to 0 bases and at J to 5 bases, leaving 10 bases not matched to a gene. CDR3 length: 16 residues. CDR3 sequence: CSARDLVAGFGDTQYF. As DNA, the CDR3 is TGCAGTGCTAGAGATCTGGTAGCGGGATTCGGAGATACGCAGTATTTT.

The chain has TRBV9 and TRBJ1-1; tentatively, D is TRBD1 (5 bases). CDR1 and CDR2 from the germline V gene are SGDLS and YYNGEE. The CDR3 loop spans 14 amino acids. V gave up 4 bases and J gave up 0 bases, with 10 bases separating them. The CDR3 protein is CASSLSTVNTEAFF. The CDR3 nucleotides read TGTGCCAGCAGCCTATCGACAGTGAACACTGAAGCTTTCTTT.

This clonotype was found many times. The chain employs TRBV11-2 and TRBJ2-7, with 12 bases fitting TRBD2. After removal of 1 base from V and 3 bases from J, the junction contained 7 bases not matched to a gene. Germline V gene sequence: CDR1 SGHAT, CDR2 FQNNGV. This CDR3 is built from 17 residues. DNA for the CDR3: TGTGCCAGCAGCTTAGGTCTAGCGGGAGGGCCTGGCTACGAGCAGTACTTC. Protein product: CASSLGLAGGPGYEQYF.

This clonotype was recorded a few times. The V and J genes are TRBV15 and TRBJ2-1; unclear D gene. This CDR3 contains 16 residues. The germline gives CDR1 LNHNV, CDR2 YYDKDF (reference sequence). Trimming left V 2 bases short and J 4 bases short, with 15 bases between. The CDR3 loop is CATSRPSPRVYNEQFF. The CDR3 bases are TGTGCCACCAGCAGACCCAGCCCCCGAGTTTACAATGAGCAGTTCTTC.

This clonotype appeared many times. The rearrangement links TRBV5-1 to TRBJ2-1; maybe TRBD2 (5 bases). The CDR3 is 13 residues long. V shed 0 bases and J shed 6 bases, with 7 bases lying between them. Looked up from germline, CDR1 is SGHRS and CDR2 is YFSETQ. CDR3 nucleotide sequence: TGCGCCAGCAGCTTGGGGACTCTCAATGAGCAGTTCTTC. Its protein is CASSLGTLNEQFF.

The chain recombines TRBV12-5 with TRBJ2-2; 8 bases fit TRBD2. The CDR3 is 14 amino acids. Germline V gene lookup returns CDR1 LGHNT and CDR2 FRNRAP. V dropped 6 bases and J dropped 7; count of bases not matched to a gene: 7. CDR3 loop: CASGGAGEVGELFF. The DNA for the CDR3 is TGTGCTAGTGGCGGAGCGGGAGAGGTCGGGGAGCTGTTTTTT.

The J gene is TRBJ1-1, the V gene TRBV5-1; D perhaps matches TRBD1 (5 bases). The CDR3 sequence is 16 residues long. Germline-derived CDR1 and CDR2 are SGHRS and YFSETQ. With 0 bases removed from V and 1 base from J, the gap between germline ends came to 13 bases. CDR3 nucleotide sequence: TGCGCCAGCAGCTTGGGTTGGGGGACGGGGAACACTGAAGCTTTCTTT. Protein: CASSLGWGTGNTEAFF. Drawing the rest from reference TRBV5-1 and TRBJ1-1, the complete variable domain is KAGVTQTPRYLIKTRGQQVTLSCSPISGHRSVSWYQQTPGQGLQFLFEYFSETQRNKGNFPGRFSGRQFSNSRSEMNVSTLELGDSALYLCASSLGWGTGNTEAFFGQGTRLTVV.

This clonotype appeared a few times. CDR3 residues: CASKTGALNTGELFF. CDR3 sequence (DNA): TGTGCCAGCAAGACGGGAGCTTTGAACACCGGGGAGCTGTTTTTT. The chain employs TRBV6-1 and TRBJ2-2; tentatively, D is TRBD2 (6 bases). CDR1 and CDR2 (germline): MNHNS, SASEGT. Trimming took 7 bases from V and 1 from J, leaving 13 bases between them. This CDR3 contains 15 residues.

This clonotype came up many times. The chain carries TRBV7-9 and TRBJ2-5; 8 bases fit TRBD1. There are 14 residues in the CDR3. Germline V gene sequence: CDR1 SEHNR, CDR2 FQNEAQ (reference sequence). Unmatched junction bases numbered 5, after V lost 4 bases and J lost 4 bases. The CDR3 DNA reads as TGTGCCAGCAGCTCGGACAGGGAGGCAGAGACCCAGTACTTC. Protein product: CASSSDREAETQYF.

J is TRBJ2-5 and V is TRBV12-3 or TRBV12-4, with D perhaps TRBD1 (5 bases). V dropped 3 bases and J dropped 1 base, with 12 bases sitting between them. The CDR3 length is 15 residues. The CDR3 DNA sequence: TGTGCCAGCAGTTTTGACAGTTTGCCCCAAGAGACCCAGTACTTC. This codes for CASSFDSLPQETQYF.

This clonotype was seen many times. The chain links TRBV3-1 to TRBJ1-5; D perhaps matches TRBD1 (5 bases). Germline V lookup: CDR1 LGHDT, CDR2 YNNKEL (reference sequence). Deletions cut 4 bases from V and 7 bases from J, with 11 bases between. The CDR3 extends over 13 amino acids. Here the CDR3 reads CASSRGVGQPQHF. The CDR3 nucleotides are TGTGCCAGCAGCCGGGGGGTTGGCCAGCCCCAGCATTTT.

This clonotype was picked up a small number of times. The gene calls are TRBV5-1 and TRBJ2-1; D might be TRBD1 (6 bases). CDR3 size: 15 residues. V lost 0 bases and J 5 bases, leaving 12 bases between the germline ends. The germline gives CDR1 SGHRS, CDR2 YFSETQ. CDR3 in amino acids: CASSLDGTYNNEQFF. The CDR3 DNA sequence: TGCGCCAGCAGCTTGGACGGGACATATAACAATGAGCAGTTCTTC.

Many counts were recorded for this clonotype. V and J are TRBV6-1 and TRBJ2-3; TRBD2 agrees at 7 bases. This CDR3 spans 15 amino acids. The germline V gene encodes CDR1 MNHNS and CDR2 SASEGT. With 4 bases clipped from V and 0 bases from J, the junction kept 4 bases outside the gene matches. The chain's CDR3 is CASSGSGTSTDTQYF. The CDR3 coding sequence is TGTGCCAGCAGTGGAAGCGGGACTAGCACAGATACGCAGTATTTT.

This clonotype was observed a handful of times. V gene TRBV3-1 combines with J gene TRBJ2-4; the D gene is possibly TRBD2 (7 bases). Germline V lookup: CDR1 LGHDT, CDR2 YNNKEL (reference sequence). Trimming removed 4 bases at V and 6 bases at J, with 19 bases between. This CDR3 region has 16 residues. As DNA, the CDR3 is TGTGCCAGCAGCCCTCCGGGGGGCGGGAAGGGAAACATTCAGTACTTC. Residues: CASSPPGGGKGNIQYF.

The chain recombines TRBV10-3 with TRBJ2-7, with D possibly TRBD2 on 5 matching bases. The germline CDR1 and CDR2 sequences are ENHRY and SYGVKD. The CDR3 runs to 14 residues. Trimming removed 4 bases at V and 2 bases at J, with 12 bases between. The CDR3, as DNA: TGTGCCATCAGTGGGGAGATAAACCCCTACGAGCAGTACTTC. Translation gives CAISGEINPYEQYF.

This clonotype was counted at least ten times. This sequence joins TRBV11-3 and TRBJ2-2; 9 nucleotides agree with TRBD2. Looked up from germline, CDR1 is SGHNT and CDR2 is YENEEA. V lost 5 bases to trimming and J lost 6 bases; unmatched junction nucleotides: 7. This CDR3 contains 15 residues. The CDR3 DNA is TGTGCCAGCAGCCCAGCGGGAGGAAGGTCCGGGGAGCTGTTTTTT. It codes for CASSPAGGRSGELFF.

The V gene is TRBV7-8, the J gene TRBJ2-1; either TRBD1 or TRBD2 may supply D (6 bases each). There are 18 residues in the CDR3. Trimming removed 4 bases at V and 2 bases at J, with 21 bases between. CDR1 SGHVS and CDR2 FQNEAQ come from the germline V gene. For the CDR3, the DNA is TGTGCCAGCAGCTCCGTAATCAGGAACGGGGGCCCCTACAATGAGCAGTTCTTC. This translates into CASSSVIRNGGPYNEQFF.

This clonotype was observed a few times. The chain recombines TRBV9 with TRBJ2-5, with 7 nucleotides matching TRBD2. There are 14 residues in the CDR3. Germline assignment: CDR1 SGDLS and CDR2 YYNGEE. V lost 3 bases to trimming and J lost 5 bases; unmatched junction nucleotides: 7. CDR3: CASSAAGERETQYF. CDR3 sequence (DNA): TGTGCCAGCAGCGCCGCGGGGGAGCGGGAGACCCAGTACTTC.

This clonotype was picked up a small number of times. The rearrangement links TRBV12-3 or TRBV12-4 to TRBJ1-5; D may be TRBD1 (5 bases). The CDR3 runs to 14 residues. Trimming pared 4 bases from V and 5 bases from J, leaving 12 bases between. Written as DNA, the CDR3 is TGTGCCAGCAGTTCGGGGACCCCGTATCAGCCCCAGCATTTT. Residues: CASSSGTPYQPQHF.

This clonotype turned up a few times. The chain combines TRBV27 with TRBJ2-1; D is undetermined. The ends were cut back, 4 bases at V and 3 bases at J, with 13 bases in the middle. This CDR3 is built from 15 residues. Germline V gives CDR1 MNHEY, CDR2 SMNVEV (reference sequence). CDR3 in amino acids: CASSYESPSYNEQFF. CDR3 sequence (DNA): TGTGCCAGCAGTTATGAGAGTCCGAGCTACAATGAGCAGTTCTTC.

The table lists this clonotype with many counts. The chain couples TRBV5-1 to TRBJ2-2, with no clear D. CDR3 length: 14 amino acids. The germline V gene has CDR1 SGHRS and CDR2 YFSETQ. V was clipped by 0 bases and J by 3 bases, with 6 bases between them. The CDR3 nucleotides are TGCGCCAGCAGCTTGGGACTTGACACCGGGGAGCTGTTTTTT. Its translation: CASSLGLDTGELFF. The full variable domain, completed using reference TRBV5-1 and TRBJ2-2, is KAGVTQTPRYLIKTRGQQVTLSCSPISGHRSVSWYQQTPGQGLQFLFEYFSETQRNKGNFPGRFSGRQFSNSRSEMNVSTLELGDSALYLCASSLGLDTGELFFGEGSRLTVL.

This clonotype was observed a handful of times. V is TRBV3-1 and J is TRBJ2-5; no clear D gene. The CDR3 is made up of 16 amino acids. V gave up 3 bases and J gave up 2 bases, with 16 bases separating them. CDR1 is LGHDT, CDR2 YNNKEL, per germline (reference sequence). The CDR3, as DNA: TGTGCCAGCAGCCAGGATAAGATCGGGCAACAAGAGACCCAGTACTTC. Its protein is CASSQDKIGQQETQYF.

This chain joins TRBV5-1 and TRBJ2-1; D is unclear. This CDR3 comprises 14 residues. Trimming stripped 3 bases from V and 4 bases from J, with 11 bases between. CDR1 and CDR2 (germline): SGHRS, YFSETQ. DNA of the CDR3: TGCGCCAGCAGCTCGGCCCTCAGATACAATGAGCAGTTCTTC. As protein: CASSSALRYNEQFF.

On this clonotype itself: A much larger clone sits a single nucleotide away, making a read error possible. The chain recombines TRBV7-2 with TRBJ1-1; TRBD1 might be the D (5 bases). Germline-derived CDR1 and CDR2 are SGHTA and FQGNSA. CDR3 length: 14 residues. In DNA form, the CDR3 reads TGTGCCAGCAGCCAAATCGGGGGGAACGCTGAAGCTTTCTTT. Protein product: CASSQIGGNAEAFF.